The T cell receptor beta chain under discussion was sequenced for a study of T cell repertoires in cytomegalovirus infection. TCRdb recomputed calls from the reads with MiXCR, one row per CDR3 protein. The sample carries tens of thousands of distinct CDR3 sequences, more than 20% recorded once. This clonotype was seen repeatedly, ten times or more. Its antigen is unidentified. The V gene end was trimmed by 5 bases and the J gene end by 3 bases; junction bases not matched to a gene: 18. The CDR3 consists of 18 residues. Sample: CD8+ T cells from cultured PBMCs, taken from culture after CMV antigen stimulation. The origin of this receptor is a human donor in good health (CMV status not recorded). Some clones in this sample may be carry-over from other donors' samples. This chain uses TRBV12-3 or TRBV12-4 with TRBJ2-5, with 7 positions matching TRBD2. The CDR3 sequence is CASSPGERGGWSKETQYF. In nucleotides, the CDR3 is TGTGCCAGCAGTCCGGGGGAGCGGGGAGGTTGGAGCAAAGAGACCCAGTACTTC.